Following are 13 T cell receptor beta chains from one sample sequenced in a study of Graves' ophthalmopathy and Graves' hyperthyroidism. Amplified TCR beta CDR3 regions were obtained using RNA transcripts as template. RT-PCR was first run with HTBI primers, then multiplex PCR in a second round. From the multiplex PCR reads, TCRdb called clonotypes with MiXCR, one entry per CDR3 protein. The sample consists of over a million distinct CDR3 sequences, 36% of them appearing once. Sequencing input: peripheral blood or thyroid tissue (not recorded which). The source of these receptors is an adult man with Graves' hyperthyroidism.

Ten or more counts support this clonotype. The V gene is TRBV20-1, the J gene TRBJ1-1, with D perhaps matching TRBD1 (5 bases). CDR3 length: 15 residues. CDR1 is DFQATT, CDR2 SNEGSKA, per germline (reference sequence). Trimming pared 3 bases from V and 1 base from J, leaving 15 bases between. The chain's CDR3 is CSASGSRTKNTEAFF. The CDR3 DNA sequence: TGCAGTGCTAGTGGGTCCCGGACAAAGAACACTGAAGCTTTCTTT.

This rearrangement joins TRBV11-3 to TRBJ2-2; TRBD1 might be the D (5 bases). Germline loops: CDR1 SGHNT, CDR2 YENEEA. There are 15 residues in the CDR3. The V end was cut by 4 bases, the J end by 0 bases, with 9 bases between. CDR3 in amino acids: CASSSDNSNTGELFF. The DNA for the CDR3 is TGTGCCAGCAGCTCGGACAACTCGAACACCGGGGAGCTGTTTTTT.

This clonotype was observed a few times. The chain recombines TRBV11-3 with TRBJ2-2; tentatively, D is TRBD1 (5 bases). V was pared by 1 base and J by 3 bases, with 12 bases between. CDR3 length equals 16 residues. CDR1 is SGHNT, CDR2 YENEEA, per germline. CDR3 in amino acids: CASSLGLGRDTGELFF. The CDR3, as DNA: TGTGCCAGCAGCTTAGGTCTGGGCAGGGACACCGGGGAGCTGTTTTTT.

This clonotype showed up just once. CDR3 nucleotides: TGCAGTGCTAGAGCCGAGCGAGGGGGTTTCGAGACCCAGTACTTC. Protein: CSARAERGGFETQYF. The genes are TRBV20-1 and TRBJ2-5; D might be TRBD1 (6 bases). Trimming removed 1 base from V and 5 bases from J, with 17 bases in between. The length of the CDR3 is 15 residues. Germline V gene data show CDR1 as DFQATT and CDR2 as SNEGSKA (reference sequence).

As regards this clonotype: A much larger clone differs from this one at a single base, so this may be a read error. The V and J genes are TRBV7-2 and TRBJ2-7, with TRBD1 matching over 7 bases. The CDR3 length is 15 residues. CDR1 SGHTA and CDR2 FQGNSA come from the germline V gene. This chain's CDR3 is CASSYGTASSCEQYF. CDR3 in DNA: TGTGCCAGCAGCTATGGGACAGCAAGCTCCTGCGAGCAGTACTTC.

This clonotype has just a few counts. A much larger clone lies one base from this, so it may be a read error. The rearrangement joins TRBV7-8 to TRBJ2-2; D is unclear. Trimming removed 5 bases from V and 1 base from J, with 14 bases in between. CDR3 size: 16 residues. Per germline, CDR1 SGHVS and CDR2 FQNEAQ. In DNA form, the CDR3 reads TGTGCCAGCAGCACACGACCAGACCTGAACACCGGGGAGCTGTTTTTT. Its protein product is CASSTRPDLNTGELFF.

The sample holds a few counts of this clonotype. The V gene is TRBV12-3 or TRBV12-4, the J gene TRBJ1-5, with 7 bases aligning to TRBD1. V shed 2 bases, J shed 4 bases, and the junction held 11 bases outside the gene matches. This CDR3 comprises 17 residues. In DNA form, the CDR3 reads TGTGCCAGCAGTTTAAATTTTGAGGGGGCGCAGAATCAGCCCCAGCATTTT. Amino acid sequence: CASSLNFEGAQNQPQHF.

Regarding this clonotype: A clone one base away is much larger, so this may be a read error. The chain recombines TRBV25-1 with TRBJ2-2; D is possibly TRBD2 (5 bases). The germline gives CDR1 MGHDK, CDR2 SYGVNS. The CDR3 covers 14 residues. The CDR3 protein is CASSVTPNTGELSF. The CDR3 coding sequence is TGTGCCAGCAGTGTGACTCCAAACACCGGGGAGCTGTCTTTT.

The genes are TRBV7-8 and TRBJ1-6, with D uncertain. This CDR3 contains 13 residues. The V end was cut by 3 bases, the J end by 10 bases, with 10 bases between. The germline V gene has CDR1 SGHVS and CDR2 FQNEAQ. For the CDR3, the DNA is TGTGCCAGCAGCTTGATGGGGAGGTCACCCCTCCACTTT. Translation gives CASSLMGRSPLHF.

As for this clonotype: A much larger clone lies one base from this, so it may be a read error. This chain's CDR3 is CASSLILSEQCF. CDR3 bases: TGTGCCAGCAGCTTGATTTTGAGCGAGCAGTGCTTC. This chain connects TRBV7-2 to TRBJ2-7, with D hard to call. The CDR3 covers 12 residues. Germline V gives CDR1 SGHTA, CDR2 FQGNSA.

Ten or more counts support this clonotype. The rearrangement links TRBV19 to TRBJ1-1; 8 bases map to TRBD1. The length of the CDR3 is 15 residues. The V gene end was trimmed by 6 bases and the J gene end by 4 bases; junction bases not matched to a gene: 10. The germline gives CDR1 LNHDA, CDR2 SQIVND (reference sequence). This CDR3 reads CASRDRALGSTEAFF. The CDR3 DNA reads TGTGCCAGTAGGGACAGGGCCCTCGGGTCCACTGAAGCTTTCTTT.

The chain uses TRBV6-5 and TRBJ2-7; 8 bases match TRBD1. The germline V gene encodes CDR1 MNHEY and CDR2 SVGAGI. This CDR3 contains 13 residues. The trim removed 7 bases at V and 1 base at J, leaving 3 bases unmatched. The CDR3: CASTDRESYEQYF. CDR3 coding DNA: TGTGCCAGCACGGACAGGGAATCCTACGAGCAGTACTTC.

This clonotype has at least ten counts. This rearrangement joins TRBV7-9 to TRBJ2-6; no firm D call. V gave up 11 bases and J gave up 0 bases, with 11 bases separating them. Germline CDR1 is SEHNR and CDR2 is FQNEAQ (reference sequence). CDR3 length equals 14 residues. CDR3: CAGLRYSGANVLTF. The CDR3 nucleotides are TGTGCCGGGCTAAGGTACTCTGGGGCCAACGTCCTGACTTTC.